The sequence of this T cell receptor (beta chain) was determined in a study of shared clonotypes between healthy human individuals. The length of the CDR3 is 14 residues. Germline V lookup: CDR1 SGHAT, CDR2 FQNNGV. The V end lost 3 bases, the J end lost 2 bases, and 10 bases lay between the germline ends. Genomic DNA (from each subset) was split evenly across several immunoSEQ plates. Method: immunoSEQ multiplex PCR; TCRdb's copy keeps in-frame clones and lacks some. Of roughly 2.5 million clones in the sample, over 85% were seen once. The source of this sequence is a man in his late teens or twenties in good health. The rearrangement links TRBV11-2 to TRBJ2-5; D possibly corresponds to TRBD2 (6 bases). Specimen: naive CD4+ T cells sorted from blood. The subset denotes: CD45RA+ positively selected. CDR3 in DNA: TGTGCCAGCAGCTTCGGGCGGGGACAAGAGACCCAGTACTTC. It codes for CASSFGRGQETQYF.